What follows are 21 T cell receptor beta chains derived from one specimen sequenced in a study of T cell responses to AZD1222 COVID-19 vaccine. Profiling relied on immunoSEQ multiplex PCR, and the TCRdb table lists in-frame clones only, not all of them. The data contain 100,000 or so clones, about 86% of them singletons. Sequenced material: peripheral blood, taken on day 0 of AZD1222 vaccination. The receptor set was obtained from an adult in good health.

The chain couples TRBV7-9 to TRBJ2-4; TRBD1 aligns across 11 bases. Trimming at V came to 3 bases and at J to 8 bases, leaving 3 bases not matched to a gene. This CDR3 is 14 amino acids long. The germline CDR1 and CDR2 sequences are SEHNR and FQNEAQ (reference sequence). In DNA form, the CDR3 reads TGTGCCAGCAGCTTCTGGACAGGGGGCCACATTCAGTACTTC. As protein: CASSFWTGGHIQYF.

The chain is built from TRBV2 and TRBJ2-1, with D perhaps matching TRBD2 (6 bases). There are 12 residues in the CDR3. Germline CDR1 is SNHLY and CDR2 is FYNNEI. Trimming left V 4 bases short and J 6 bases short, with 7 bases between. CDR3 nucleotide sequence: TGTGCCAGCAGTGGGCGGGGCAATGAGCAGTTCTTC. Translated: CASSGRGNEQFF.

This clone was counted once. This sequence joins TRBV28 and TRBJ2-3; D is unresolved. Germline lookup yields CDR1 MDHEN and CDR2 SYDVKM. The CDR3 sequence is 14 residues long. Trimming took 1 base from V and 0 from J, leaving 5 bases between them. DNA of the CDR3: TGTGCCAGCAGTTTATCCGGCAGCACAGATACGCAGTATTTT. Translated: CASSLSGSTDTQYF.

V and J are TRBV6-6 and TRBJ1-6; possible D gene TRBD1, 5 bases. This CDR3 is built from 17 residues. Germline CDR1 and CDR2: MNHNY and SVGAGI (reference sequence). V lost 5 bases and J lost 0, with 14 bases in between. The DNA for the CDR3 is TGTGCCAGCAGTCCCCTCCGACAGCTCTCCTATAATTCACCCCTCCACTTT. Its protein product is CASSPLRQLSYNSPLHF.

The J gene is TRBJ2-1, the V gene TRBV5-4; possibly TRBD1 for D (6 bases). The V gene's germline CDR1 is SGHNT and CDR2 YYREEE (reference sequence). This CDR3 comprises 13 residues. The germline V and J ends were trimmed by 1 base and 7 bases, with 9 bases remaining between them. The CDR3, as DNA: TGTGCCAGCAGCTTGAACAGGGTAAATGAGCAGTTCTTC. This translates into CASSLNRVNEQFF. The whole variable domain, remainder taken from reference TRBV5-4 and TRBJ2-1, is ETGVTQSPTHLIKTRGQQVTLRCSSQSGHNTVSWYQQALGQGPQFIFQYYREEENGRGNFPPRFSGLQFPNYSSELNVNALELDDSALYLCASSLNRVNEQFFGPGTRLTVL.

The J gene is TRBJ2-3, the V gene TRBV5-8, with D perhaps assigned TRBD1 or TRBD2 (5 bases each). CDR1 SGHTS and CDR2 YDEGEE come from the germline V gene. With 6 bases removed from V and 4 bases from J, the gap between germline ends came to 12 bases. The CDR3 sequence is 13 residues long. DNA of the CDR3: TGTGCCAGCATACTAGGGGCCTCAGATACGCAGTATTTT. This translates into CASILGASDTQYF.

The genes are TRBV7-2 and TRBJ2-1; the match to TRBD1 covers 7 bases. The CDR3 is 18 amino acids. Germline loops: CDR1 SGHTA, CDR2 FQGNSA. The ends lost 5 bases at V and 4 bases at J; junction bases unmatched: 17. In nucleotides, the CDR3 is TGTGCCAGCAGCCCTAGGGGATTCCGAGGGGGCGTTTACAATGAGCAGTTCTTC. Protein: CASSPRGFRGGVYNEQFF.

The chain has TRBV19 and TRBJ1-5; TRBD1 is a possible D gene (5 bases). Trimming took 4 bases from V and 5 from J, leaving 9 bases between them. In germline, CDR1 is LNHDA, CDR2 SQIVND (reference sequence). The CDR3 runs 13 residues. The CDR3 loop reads CASSNTGDQPQHF. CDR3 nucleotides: TGTGCCAGTAGTAACACAGGTGATCAGCCCCAGCATTTT.

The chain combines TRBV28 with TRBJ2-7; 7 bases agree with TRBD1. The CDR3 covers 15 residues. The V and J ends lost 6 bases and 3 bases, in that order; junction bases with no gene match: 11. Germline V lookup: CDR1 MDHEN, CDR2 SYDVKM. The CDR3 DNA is TGTGCCAGCAGCACGACAGGGTTCTTTCTCTACGAGCAGTACTTC. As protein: CASSTTGFFLYEQYF. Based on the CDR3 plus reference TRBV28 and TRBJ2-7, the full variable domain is DVKVTQSSRYLVKRTGEKVFLECVQDMDHENMFWYRQDPGLGLRLIYFSYDVKMKEKGDIPEGYSVSREKKERFSLILESASTNQTSMYLCASSTTGFFLYEQYFGPGTRLTVT.

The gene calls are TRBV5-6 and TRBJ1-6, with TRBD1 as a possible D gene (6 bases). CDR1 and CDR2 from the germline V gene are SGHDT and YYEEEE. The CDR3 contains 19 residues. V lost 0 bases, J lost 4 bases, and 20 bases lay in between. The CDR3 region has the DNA TGTGCCAGCAGCTTGGCAAGAGGTGGGGGGCGCTTATATAATTCACCCCTCCACTTT. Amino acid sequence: CASSLARGGGRLYNSPLHF.

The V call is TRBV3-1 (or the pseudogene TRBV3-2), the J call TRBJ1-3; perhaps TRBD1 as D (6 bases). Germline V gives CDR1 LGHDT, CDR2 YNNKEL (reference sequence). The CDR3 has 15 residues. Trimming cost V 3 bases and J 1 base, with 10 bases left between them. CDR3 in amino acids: CASSHRTDSGNTIYF. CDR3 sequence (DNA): TGTGCCAGCAGCCACCGGACAGATTCTGGAAACACCATATATTTT.

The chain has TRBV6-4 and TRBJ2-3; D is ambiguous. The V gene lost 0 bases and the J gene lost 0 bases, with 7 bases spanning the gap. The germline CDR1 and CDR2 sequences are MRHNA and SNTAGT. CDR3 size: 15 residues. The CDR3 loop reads CASSDSGKSTDTQYF. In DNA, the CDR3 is TGTGCCAGCAGTGACTCGGGGAAAAGCACAGATACGCAGTATTTT.

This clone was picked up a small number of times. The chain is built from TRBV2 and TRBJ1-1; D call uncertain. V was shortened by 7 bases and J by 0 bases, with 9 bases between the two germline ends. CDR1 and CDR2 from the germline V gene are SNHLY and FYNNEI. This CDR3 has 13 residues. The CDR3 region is CASKPDMNTEAFF. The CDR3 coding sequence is TGTGCCAGCAAACCAGATATGAACACTGAAGCTTTCTTT.

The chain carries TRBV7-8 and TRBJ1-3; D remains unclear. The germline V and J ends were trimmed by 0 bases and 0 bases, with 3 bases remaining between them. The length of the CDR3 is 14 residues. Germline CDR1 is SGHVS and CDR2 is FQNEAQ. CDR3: CASSLAHSGNTIYF. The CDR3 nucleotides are TGTGCCAGCAGCTTAGCTCACTCTGGAAACACCATATATTTT.

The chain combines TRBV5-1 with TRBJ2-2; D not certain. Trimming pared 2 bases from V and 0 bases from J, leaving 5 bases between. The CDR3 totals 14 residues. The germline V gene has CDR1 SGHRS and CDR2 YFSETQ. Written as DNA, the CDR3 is TGCGCCAGCAGCTTACAAGCGAACACCGGGGAGCTGTTTTTT. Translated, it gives CASSLQANTGELFF. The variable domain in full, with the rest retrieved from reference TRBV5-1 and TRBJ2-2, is KAGVTQTPRYLIKTRGQQVTLSCSPISGHRSVSWYQQTPGQGLQFLFEYFSETQRNKGNFPGRFSGRQFSNSRSEMNVSTLELGDSALYLCASSLQANTGELFFGEGSRLTVL.

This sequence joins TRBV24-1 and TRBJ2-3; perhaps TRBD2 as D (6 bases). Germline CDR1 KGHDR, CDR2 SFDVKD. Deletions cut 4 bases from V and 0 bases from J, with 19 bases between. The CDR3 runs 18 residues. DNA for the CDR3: TGTGCCACCAGTGACCCGAGAGGCCCAGGGACTAGCACAGATACGCAGTATTTT. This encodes CATSDPRGPGTSTDTQYF.

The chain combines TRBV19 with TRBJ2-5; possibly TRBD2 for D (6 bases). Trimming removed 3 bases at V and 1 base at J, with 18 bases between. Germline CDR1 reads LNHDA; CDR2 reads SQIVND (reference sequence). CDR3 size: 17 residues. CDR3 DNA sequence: TGTGCCAGTAGTATTTCCGGGGGTGTGGGGGTCCAAGAGACCCAGTACTTC. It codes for CASSISGGVGVQETQYF. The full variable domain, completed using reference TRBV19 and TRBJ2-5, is DGGITQSPKYLFRKEGQNVTLSCEQNLNHDAMYWYRQDPGQGLRLIYYSQIVNDFQKGDIAEGYSVSREKKESFPLTVTSAQKNPTAFYLCASSISGGVGVQETQYFGPGTRLLVL.

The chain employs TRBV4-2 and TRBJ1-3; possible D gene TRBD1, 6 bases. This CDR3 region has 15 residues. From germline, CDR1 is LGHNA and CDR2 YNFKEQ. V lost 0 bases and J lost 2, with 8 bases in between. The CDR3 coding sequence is TGTGCCAGCAGCCAAGAGGGGGCTACTGGAAACACCATATATTTT. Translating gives CASSQEGATGNTIYF.

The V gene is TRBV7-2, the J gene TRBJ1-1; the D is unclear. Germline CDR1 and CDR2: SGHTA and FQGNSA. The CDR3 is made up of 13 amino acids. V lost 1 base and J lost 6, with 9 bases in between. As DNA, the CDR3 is TGTGCCAGCAGCTTAGAGAGAATTGCTGAAGCTTTCTTT. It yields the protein CASSLERIAEAFF.

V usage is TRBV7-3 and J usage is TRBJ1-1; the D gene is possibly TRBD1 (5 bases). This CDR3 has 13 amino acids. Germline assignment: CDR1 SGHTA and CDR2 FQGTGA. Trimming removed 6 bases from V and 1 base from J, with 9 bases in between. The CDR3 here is CASSQTANTEAFF. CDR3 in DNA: TGTGCCAGCAGTCAGACAGCGAACACTGAAGCTTTCTTT. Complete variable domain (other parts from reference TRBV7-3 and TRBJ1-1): GAGVSQTPSNKVTEKGKYVELRCDPISGHTALYWYRQSLGQGPEFLIYFQGTGAADDSGLPNDRFFAVRPEGSVSTLKIQRTERGDSAVYLCASSQTANTEAFFGQGTRLTVV.

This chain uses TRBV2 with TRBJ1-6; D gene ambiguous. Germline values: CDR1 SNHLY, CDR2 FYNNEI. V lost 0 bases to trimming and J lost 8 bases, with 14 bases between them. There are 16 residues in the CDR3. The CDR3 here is CASSEAPGKLDSPLHF. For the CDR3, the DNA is TGTGCCAGCAGTGAAGCCCCCGGCAAGCTGGATTCACCCCTCCACTTT.